This note documents a single TCR beta chain sequence. This clonotype showed up many times. This receptor's antigen is unknown. Base qualities are not at hand, and no much larger clone is one base apart. The CDR3 runs 16 amino acids, cysteine and phenylalanine included. Here the CDR3 DNA is all that survives: 48 bases in frame from base 1. For CDR1 and CDR2, the germline V gene lists SGHRS and YFSETQ. V ends up 4 bases short and J 3 bases short, with an unmatched junction base count of 11. This record belongs to a study of blood T cells in healthy people across ages (dated by TCRdb to about 2015). Regarding the research as a whole: In model experiments, roughly one uniquely barcoded TCR beta cDNA molecule per two T cells was captured by template switching. Age-related changes in TCR beta repertoire diversity were measured in the study by deep sequencing normalized with unique cDNA molecular identifiers. Four age groups were formed from the donors: young (average roughly 16 years), middle-aged (approximately 40), aged (approximately 60) and long-lived (about 75). Two additional independent replicas of 1 million unique cDNA reads from the same blood draw were analyzed for two donors (one aged 18 to 30 and one aged 80 or older).

To prepare the library, 5' RACE was applied. The run used an Illumina HiSeq 2500. A second 7 to 11 cycle PCR used a sample-barcoded 5' primer and a J-beta primer mix. A unique molecular identifier was introduced onto each TCR beta cDNA molecule by a template-switch 5' adaptor carrying 12 random nucleotides. Each sample yielded at least 3 million CDR3-containing paired-end reads. All of the RNA was converted into first-strand cDNA using the Mint cDNA synthesis kit, with a TRBC-specific oligonucleotide serving as the primer. Following uracil-DNA glycosylase treatment, a first 18-cycle PCR with universal primers M1SS and BC2_uni_R was performed on all cDNA. Per the source publication's procedure: For normalization, 1 million high-quality reads, each with a distinct molecular identifier, were randomly selected from each sample. Instead of being binned into consensus sequences, reads with shared molecular identifiers were discarded. MiTCR, with a Q25 quality threshold and the strictest error-elimination algorithm, was used for CDR3 identification, clonotype clustering and error correction. Lower-bound total TCR beta diversity was estimated with a nonparametric unseen species model using Euler transformation. TCRdb redid the processing of the public reads, applying fastp at Q25 and MiXCR, and retained in-frame beta chains. Every entry covers one CDR3 protein and lists the most common genes and DNA from its rows. TCRdb's processing, not the authors', yielded these V and J calls. This sample is represented by some 930,000 distinct CDR3 sequences; 25% to 30% of them were singletons. The top ten hold 10% to 13% of the sample.

The paper's findings and limits, for the study overall: Bulk unsorted PBMC profiling prevented conclusive comparison of naive and antigen-experienced compartments. As age increased, observed TCR beta diversity per million T cells dropped in a roughly linear way, and a significant reduction was already evident by age about 40. Estimates of total diversity based on one million sequenced T cells were considered lower bounds and underestimates. Because donor CMV infection status was unknown, age-related changes in expanded clonotypes were potentially confounded. Observed TCR beta diversity correlated strongly with the percentage of naive T cells measured by flow cytometry. Compared with the aged group, the long-lived group had more naive CD4+ T cells, fewer expanded clones and increased TCR diversity, suggesting age selection.

Systemically healthy Caucasian individuals from Russia, 39 in total and aged about 6 to 100 years, were included as donors. Each donor gave ten milliliters of peripheral blood, drawn into EDTA-treated Vacutainer tubes. Ficoll-Paque density-gradient centrifugation was used to isolate PBMCs, with at least 7 million per sample. Trizol reagent was used to extract total RNA from the PBMCs, yielding at least 5.5 micrograms per sample. For every donor, an aliquot of PBMCs went through flow cytometry to measure the percentages of naive CD45RAhigh/CD27high T cells. These data also featured in a second study, about T cells of mothers and their children. As that second study puts it: The donors were nine systemically healthy Caucasian individuals, made up of three mothers and their six children. cDNA synthesis used all of the extracted RNA, with roughly 1.5 ug of RNA in each 15 ul reaction. In the second PCR, the M1S primer added sample barcodes and 2-4 random nucleotides. Over 8 million TCR beta CDR3 reads came from each mother, compared with about 3.2 million reads from each child. In both related and unrelated pairs, thymic selection shapes the output of TCR recombination in a similar way, with inherited differences having only a minor effect. Normalized repertoire overlap was always found to be slightly, but never significantly, higher in related mother-child pairs than in unrelated mother-child pairs. No persistent microchimeric T cell clones were found, with a detection sensitivity of approximately 100 clones per million clonotypes. In the study, deep NGS was used to compare the TCR beta repertoires of mothers and children, and features distinguishing related mother-child pairs from unrelated individuals were sought. The mean age was about 38 +/- 4 years for the mothers and about 12 +/- 4 years for the children. After adapter ligation was performed with NEBNext reagents, the libraries were sequenced on an Illumina HiSeq 2000 with 100+100 nt paired-end reads. To avoid cross-contamination, the mother libraries and the child libraries were prepared a month apart and sequenced in separate runs. Between about 500,000 and 2,300,000 distinct TCR beta clonotypes were identified per donor. Naive TCR beta clonotypes were estimated from low-frequency clonotypes matched to each donor's FACS-determined naive share, without sorting.

Here the chain combines TRBV5-1 and TRBJ1-1, with 8 junctional bases fitting TRBD1. The clonotype was recovered from a woman aged 40-49 years in good health. Sample: blood. The CDR3 sequence is CASSINTGQVDTEAFF. The nucleotide sequence reads as follows: TGCGCCAGCAGCATTAATACGGGACAGGTTGACACTGAAGCTTTCTTT.